The clone carrying this T cell receptor (beta chain) was recorded only once. Its antigen is currently unknown. Baseline was the first blood sampling point, followed by cycle 4 day 1 and cycle 7 day 1. This sample is part of a study of OX40 agonist ivuxolimab in advanced cancers. Whole-study context: Hepatocellular carcinoma, melanoma, renal cell or head and neck cancer occurred in dose-escalation patients. Mean age approximately 55 years, range roughly 20 to 85; approximately 80% male.

Profiling relied on immunoSEQ multiplex PCR, and the TCRdb table lists in-frame clones only, not all of them. The sample comprises fewer than 60,000 clones, less than 85% of which are singletons, and about a fifth rests with the top ten. The germline CDR1 and CDR2 sequences are SGDLS and YYNGEE. The CDR3 runs 15 residues. Unmatched junction bases numbered 5, after V lost 0 bases and J lost 6 bases. Study results and limitations: Relative to CD4+ cells, CD8+ T cells on average had more expanded clones.

The J gene is TRBJ1-5, the V gene TRBV9; 8 nucleotides align to TRBD1. The sequence came from an adult with an advanced solid tumor such as melanoma, head and neck, liver or kidney cancer. The sample here was CD4+ or CD8+ T cells sorted from blood, taken in a trial of the OX40 agonist ivuxolimab. As DNA, the CDR3 is TGTGCCAGCAGCGTAGGACAGGGGTTTTCTCAGCCCCAGCATTTT. This sequence encodes CASSVGQGFSQPQHF.